The 3 T cell receptor beta chains below were found in one sample sequenced in a study. TCRdb independently ran MiXCR on the RT-PCR reads; one entry per CDR3 protein. Counted here are more than 600,000 distinct CDR3 sequences, 14% occurring once; the ten biggest clones make up just over 3.5%. Source material: memory CD4+ T cells from blood. The receptors were sampled from a female donor in good health, serving as a healthy control.

Many counts were recorded for this clonotype. This rearrangement joins TRBV20-1 to TRBJ2-3, with 12 bases lining up with TRBD2. After removal of 1 base from V and 3 bases from J, the junction contained 5 bases not matched to a gene. Per germline, CDR1 DFQATT and CDR2 SNEGSKA (reference sequence). This CDR3 comprises 16 residues. As DNA, the CDR3 is TGCAGTGCTAGAGTCGGTACTAGCGGGAGGACAGATACGCAGTATTTT. Encoded protein: CSARVGTSGRTDTQYF.

This clonotype was detected only a few times. This chain's CDR3 is CASTEGLAGTPLHF. The CDR3 DNA follows: TGTGCCAGCACCGAGGGTCTCGCTGGGACACCCCTCCACTTT. The rearrangement links TRBV6-1 to TRBJ1-6; the D is unclear. Germline lookup yields CDR1 MNHNS and CDR2 SASEGT. This CDR3 has 14 residues. Trimming stripped 7 bases from V and 11 bases from J, with 18 bases between.

This rearrangement joins TRBV6-5 to TRBJ2-6; tentative D call: TRBD2 (8 bases). CDR3 length: 17 residues. V was cut by 4 bases and J by 4 bases, with 17 bases left in between. CDR1 and CDR2 from the germline V gene are MNHEY and SVGAGI. CDR3 loop: CASSSPGRGPGANVLTF. CDR3 sequence (DNA): TGTGCCAGCAGTTCCCCCGGGAGGGGGCCAGGGGCCAACGTCCTGACTTTC.